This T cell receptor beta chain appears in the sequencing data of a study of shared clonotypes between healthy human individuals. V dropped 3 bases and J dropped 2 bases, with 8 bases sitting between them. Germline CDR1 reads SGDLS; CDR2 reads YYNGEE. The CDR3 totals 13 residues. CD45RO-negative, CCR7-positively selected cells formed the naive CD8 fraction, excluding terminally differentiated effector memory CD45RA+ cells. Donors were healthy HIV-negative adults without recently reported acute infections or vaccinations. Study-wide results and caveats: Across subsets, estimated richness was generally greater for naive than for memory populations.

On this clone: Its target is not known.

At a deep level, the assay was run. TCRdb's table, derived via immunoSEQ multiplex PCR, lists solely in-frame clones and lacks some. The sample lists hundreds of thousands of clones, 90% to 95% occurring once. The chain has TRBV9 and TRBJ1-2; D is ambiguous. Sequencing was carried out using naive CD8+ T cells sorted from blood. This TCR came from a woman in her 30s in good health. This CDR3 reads CASSDPQNYGYTF. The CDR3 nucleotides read TGTGCCAGCAGCGACCCACAAAACTATGGCTACACCTTC.